This entry features one T cell receptor beta chain sequence. The antigen is undetermined. A read error may account for a junction end that differs from germline. Generation of bulk TCR libraries relied on previously described methods and listed TCR primers. From the PCR reads, TCRdb called clonotypes with MiXCR, one entry per CDR3 protein. The top ten clones hold around 0.76% of a sample with roughly 320,000 distinct CDR3 sequences, 24% of them seen once. Germline V lookup: CDR1 MGHRA, CDR2 YSYEKL. The CDR3 loop spans 16 amino acids. The data were taken from a study of molecular identifiers for immune sequencing clone quantification. Study details: Replicate runs used RNA from approximately 20,000 or 98,000 naive CD8 cells, which was split five ways into aliquots, and four of those aliquots were then sequenced. General study points: For effector cells, clones above 20 RNA copies held over 99% of molecules; for naive cells, under 1%.

CD8+CD4-CCR7+CD45RA+ sorting gave the naive CD8 T cells. The chain joins TRBV4-1 to TRBJ1-4; 9 bases fit TRBD1. This sequence was found in a human donor in good health. Some libraries in this study had Jurkat cell RNA spiked in. The sequencing sample was made of naive CD8+ T cells from blood, with Jurkat cell RNA spiked in. Subset reported: FACS-sorted CD8+CD4-CCR7+CD45RA+ naive T cells. In DNA, the CDR3 is TGCGCCAGCAGCCTATGGCCGAGGGACAGGGATGAAAAACTGGTTTTT. Its protein is CASSLWPRDRDEKLVF.